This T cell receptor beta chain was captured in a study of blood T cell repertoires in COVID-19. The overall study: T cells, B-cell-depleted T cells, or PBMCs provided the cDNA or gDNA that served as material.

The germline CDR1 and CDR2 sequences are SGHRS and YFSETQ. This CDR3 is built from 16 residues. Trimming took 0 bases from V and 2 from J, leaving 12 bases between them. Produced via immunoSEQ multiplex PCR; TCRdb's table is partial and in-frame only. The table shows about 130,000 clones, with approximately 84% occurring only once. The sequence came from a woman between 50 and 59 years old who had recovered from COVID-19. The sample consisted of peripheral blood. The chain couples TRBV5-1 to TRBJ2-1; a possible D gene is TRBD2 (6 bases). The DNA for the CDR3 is TGCGCCAGCAGCTTGGAAGCTAGCGTTACCTACAATGAGCAGTTCTTC. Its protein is CASSLEASVTYNEQFF. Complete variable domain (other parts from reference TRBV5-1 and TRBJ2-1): KAGVTQTPRYLIKTRGQQVTLSCSPISGHRSVSWYQQTPGQGLQFLFEYFSETQRNKGNFPGRFSGRQFSNSRSEMNVSTLELGDSALYLCASSLEASVTYNEQFFGPGTRLTVL.